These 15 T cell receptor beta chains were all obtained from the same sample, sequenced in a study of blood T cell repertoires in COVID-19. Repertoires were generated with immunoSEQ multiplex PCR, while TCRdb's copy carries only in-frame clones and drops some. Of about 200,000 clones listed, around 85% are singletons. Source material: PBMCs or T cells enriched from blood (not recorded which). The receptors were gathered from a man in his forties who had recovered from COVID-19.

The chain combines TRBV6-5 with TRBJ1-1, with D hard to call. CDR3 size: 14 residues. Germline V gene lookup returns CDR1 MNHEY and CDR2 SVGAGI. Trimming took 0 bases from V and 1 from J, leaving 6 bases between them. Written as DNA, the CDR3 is TGTGCCAGCAGTTACTCAAATAAGAACACTGAAGCTTTCTTT. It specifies CASSYSNKNTEAFF.

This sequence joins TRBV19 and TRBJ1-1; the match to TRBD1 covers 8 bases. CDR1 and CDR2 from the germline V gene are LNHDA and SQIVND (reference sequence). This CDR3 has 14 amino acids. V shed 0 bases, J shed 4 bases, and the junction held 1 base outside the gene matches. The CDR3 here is CASSIEQGVTEAFF. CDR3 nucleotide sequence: TGTGCCAGTAGTATAGAACAGGGGGTCACTGAAGCTTTCTTT.

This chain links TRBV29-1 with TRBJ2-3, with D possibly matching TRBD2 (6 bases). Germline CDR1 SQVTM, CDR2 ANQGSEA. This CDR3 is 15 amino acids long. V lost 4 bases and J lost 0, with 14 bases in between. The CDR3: CSVVRASGSTDTQYF. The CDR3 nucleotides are TGCAGCGTTGTACGGGCCAGCGGGAGCACAGATACGCAGTATTTT.

The CDR3 sequence: CASSSTSGQETQYF. CDR3 DNA sequence: TGTGCCAGCAGTTCGACTAGCGGCCAAGAGACCCAGTACTTC. The J gene is TRBJ2-5, the V gene TRBV28, with 9 bases fitting TRBD2. The germline gives CDR1 MDHEN, CDR2 SYDVKM. There are 14 residues in the CDR3. The V and J ends lost 4 bases and 1 base, in that order; junction bases with no gene match: 1.

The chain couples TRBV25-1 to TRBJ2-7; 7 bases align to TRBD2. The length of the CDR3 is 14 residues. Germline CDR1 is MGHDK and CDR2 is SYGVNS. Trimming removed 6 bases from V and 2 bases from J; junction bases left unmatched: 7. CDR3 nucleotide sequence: TGTGCCAGCAGGGGACGGCGGGAGACCTACGAGCAGTACTTC. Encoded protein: CASRGRRETYEQYF.

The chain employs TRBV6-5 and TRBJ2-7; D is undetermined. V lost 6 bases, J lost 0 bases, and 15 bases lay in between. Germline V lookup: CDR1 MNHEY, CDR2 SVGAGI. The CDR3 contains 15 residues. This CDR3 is CASRISRSSSYEQYF. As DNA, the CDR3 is TGTGCCAGCAGGATTAGCCGCTCGAGCTCCTACGAGCAGTACTTC.

CDR3 coding DNA: TGCGCCAGCAGCCATCGCCGAGCTAGCAGTCAGGATACGCAGTATTTT. This encodes CASSHRRASSQDTQYF. The chain recombines TRBV4-1 with TRBJ2-3; maybe TRBD2 (5 bases). CDR1 MGHRA and CDR2 YSYEKL come from the germline V gene. V was trimmed by 3 bases and J by 6 bases, leaving 19 bases between them. The CDR3 is 16 amino acids.

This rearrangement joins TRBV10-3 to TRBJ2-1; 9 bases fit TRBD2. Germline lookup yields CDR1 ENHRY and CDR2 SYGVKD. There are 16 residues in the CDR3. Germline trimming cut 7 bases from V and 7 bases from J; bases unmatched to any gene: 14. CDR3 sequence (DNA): TGTGCCATCACCCCATTAGCGGGAGAGGGGAGAAATGAGCAGTTCTTC. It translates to CAITPLAGEGRNEQFF.

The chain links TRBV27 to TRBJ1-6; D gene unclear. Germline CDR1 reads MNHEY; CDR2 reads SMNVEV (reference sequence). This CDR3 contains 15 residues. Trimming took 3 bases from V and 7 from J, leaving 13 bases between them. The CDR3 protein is CASSLRGRWNSPLHF. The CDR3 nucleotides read TGTGCCAGCAGTTTGCGGGGAAGGTGGAATTCACCCCTCCACTTT.

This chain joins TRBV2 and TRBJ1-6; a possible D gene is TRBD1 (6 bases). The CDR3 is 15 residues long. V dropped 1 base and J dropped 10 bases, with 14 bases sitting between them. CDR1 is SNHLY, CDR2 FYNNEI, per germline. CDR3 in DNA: TGTGCCAGCAGTGAAGTGGGGGGGCATACCTCACCCCTCCACTTT. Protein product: CASSEVGGHTSPLHF.

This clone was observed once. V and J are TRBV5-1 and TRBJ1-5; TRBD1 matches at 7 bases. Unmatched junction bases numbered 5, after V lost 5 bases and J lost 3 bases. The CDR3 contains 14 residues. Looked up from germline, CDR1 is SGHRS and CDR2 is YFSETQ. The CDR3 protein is CASRRGTDNQPQHF. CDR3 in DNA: TGCGCCAGCAGGCGAGGGACAGACAATCAGCCCCAGCATTTT.

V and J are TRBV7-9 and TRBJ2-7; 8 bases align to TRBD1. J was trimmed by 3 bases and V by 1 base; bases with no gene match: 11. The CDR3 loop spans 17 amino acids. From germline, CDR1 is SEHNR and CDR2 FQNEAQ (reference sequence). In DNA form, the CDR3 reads TGTGCCAGCAGCTTAGGCAGGGGGCATTCCCTCTTCTACGAGCAGTACTTC. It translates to CASSLGRGHSLFYEQYF.

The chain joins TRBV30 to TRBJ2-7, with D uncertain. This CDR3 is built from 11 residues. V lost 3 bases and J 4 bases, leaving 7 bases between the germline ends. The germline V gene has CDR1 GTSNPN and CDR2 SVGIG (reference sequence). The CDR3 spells CAWRRTYEQYF. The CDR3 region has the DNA TGTGCCTGGAGGCGAACTTACGAGCAGTACTTC.

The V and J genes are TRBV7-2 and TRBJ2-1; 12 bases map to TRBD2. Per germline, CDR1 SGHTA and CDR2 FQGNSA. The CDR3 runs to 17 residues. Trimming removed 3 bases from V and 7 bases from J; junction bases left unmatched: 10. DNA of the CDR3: TGTGCCAGCAGCTTTAAGGCTAGCGGGAGGGCCAGGAATGAGCAGTTCTTC. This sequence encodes CASSFKASGRARNEQFF.

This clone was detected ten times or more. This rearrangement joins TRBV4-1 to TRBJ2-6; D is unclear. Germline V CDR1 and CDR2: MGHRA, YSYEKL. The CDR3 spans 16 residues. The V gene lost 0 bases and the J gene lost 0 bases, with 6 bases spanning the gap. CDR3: CASSQDSSSGANVLTF. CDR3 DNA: TGCGCCAGCAGCCAAGATAGCAGCTCTGGGGCCAACGTCCTGACTTTC.